The 20 T cell receptor beta chains below come from one sample, sequenced in a study of shared clonotypes between healthy human individuals. Some clones are missing from TCRdb's copy, which holds only in-frame ones; the method was immunoSEQ multiplex PCR. The sample records about 730,000 clones, 55% to 75% being singletons. Sequencing was done on a sample of memory CD4+ T cells sorted from blood. Regarding subset: CD45RA-negative fraction. The receptor set was obtained from a woman in her twenties or thirties in good health.

This chain links TRBV7-3 with TRBJ2-7; 9 bases align to TRBD2. The CDR3 totals 14 residues. CDR1 is SGHTA and CDR2 is FQGTGA in the germline V gene. V trimming: 5 bases; J trimming: 4 bases; junction bases outside the gene matches: 6. This CDR3 reads CASSDSGRSYEQYF. In nucleotides, the CDR3 is TGTGCCAGCAGCGACAGCGGGAGGAGTTACGAGCAGTACTTC.

The V and J genes are TRBV11-3 and TRBJ2-1, with 7 nucleotides matching TRBD1. Germline CDR1 is SGHNT and CDR2 is YENEEA. The V gene end was trimmed by 10 bases and the J gene end by 4 bases; junction bases not matched to a gene: 25. The CDR3 extends over 19 amino acids. The DNA of the CDR3 is TGTGCCAAAGAGCTTAGTCACAGGGGACAGCAATTTACTTACAATGAGCAGTTCTTC. Protein: CAKELSHRGQQFTYNEQFF.

The chain's CDR3 is CASSGGLAGAGADTQYF. As DNA, the CDR3 is TGTGCCAGCAGCGGTGGACTAGCGGGAGCAGGTGCAGATACGCAGTATTTT. J is TRBJ2-3 and V is TRBV7-6, with 13 positions matching TRBD2. J was trimmed by 4 bases and V by 5 bases; bases with no gene match: 9. The CDR3 has 17 residues. Germline assignment: CDR1 SGHVS and CDR2 FNYEAQ. Filled out from reference TRBV7-6 and TRBJ2-3, the complete variable domain reads GAGVSQSPRYKVTKRGQDVALRCDPISGHVSLYWYRQALGQGPEFLTYFNYEAQQDKSGLPNDRFSAERPEGSISTLTIQRTEQRDSAMYRCASSGGLAGAGADTQYFGPGTRLTVL.

The rearrangement joins TRBV6-6 to TRBJ1-4; 10 nucleotides agree with TRBD1. Per germline, CDR1 MNHNY and CDR2 SVGAGI (reference sequence). After removal of 4 bases from V and 8 bases from J, the junction contained 10 bases not matched to a gene. The CDR3 consists of 16 residues. The DNA for the CDR3 is TGTGCCAGCAGTTCAATTACGGACAGGGGGTACGAAAAACTGTTTTTT. Translated: CASSSITDRGYEKLFF.

V and J are TRBV30 and TRBJ2-5, with TRBD2 identical over 14 bases. Germline CDR1 and CDR2: GTSNPN and SVGIG (reference sequence). This CDR3 has 16 residues. V shed 5 bases, J shed 4 bases, and the junction held 9 bases outside the gene matches. CDR3 loop: CAWVAGTSGSGETQYF. The CDR3 DNA sequence: TGTGCCTGGGTGGCCGGGACTAGCGGGAGTGGAGAGACCCAGTACTTC.

The V gene is TRBV6-1, the J gene TRBJ1-5, with D unclear. Germline CDR1 reads MNHNS; CDR2 reads SASEGT. The CDR3 has 14 residues. Trimming took off 3 bases at V and 0 bases at J, with 6 bases between the two ends. CDR3 sequence (DNA): TGTGCCAGCAGTGACTGGGTTAGCAATCAGCCCCAGCATTTT. Translation: CASSDWVSNQPQHF.

The chain recombines TRBV5-1 with TRBJ2-3; D ambiguous. CDR3 length: 14 amino acids. V dropped 4 bases and J dropped 0 bases, with 9 bases sitting between them. CDR1 and CDR2 from the germline V gene are SGHRS and YFSETQ. The CDR3 spells CASSPLPSTDTQYF. In DNA, the CDR3 is TGCGCCAGCAGCCCCCTACCTAGCACAGATACGCAGTATTTT.

V and J are TRBV29-1 and TRBJ2-3; D is unclear. Trimming stripped 6 bases from V and 2 bases from J, with 9 bases between. CDR3 length: 12 amino acids. Looked up from germline, CDR1 is SQVTM and CDR2 is ANQGSEA. The CDR3 nucleotides are TGCAGCGTCGGGCAAAACACAGATACGCAGTATTTT. It encodes CSVGQNTDTQYF.

This rearrangement joins TRBV5-1 to TRBJ2-7; D is unclear. The CDR3 has 12 amino acids. V was trimmed by 3 bases and J by 5 bases, leaving 9 bases between them. Germline CDR1 is SGHRS and CDR2 is YFSETQ. Written as DNA, the CDR3 is TGCGCCAGCAGCTCCGGCATCCACGAGCAGTACTTC. Translated: CASSSGIHEQYF.

In its sample, this clone was seen a few times. The rearrangement joins TRBV28 to TRBJ2-7; D unresolved. The CDR3 length is 14 residues. Germline V gene lookup returns CDR1 MDHEN and CDR2 SYDVKM. Trimming left V 8 bases short and J 2 bases short, with 16 bases between. As DNA, the CDR3 is TGTGCCAGCCAAGAGGAACTCATAACCTACGAGCAGTACTTC. Encoded protein: CASQEELITYEQYF.

This clone was detected many times. The chain has TRBV7-9 and TRBJ1-2, with TRBD1 matching 10 bases. Germline V CDR1 and CDR2: SEHNR, FQNEAQ (reference sequence). The junction had 9 bases not matched to a gene; V was cut back by 8 bases and J by 3 bases. CDR3 size: 15 residues. DNA of the CDR3: TGTGCCAGCGGCACGGGACAGGGGTTAGACTATGGCTACACCTTC. It is translated as CASGTGQGLDYGYTF. Filled out from reference TRBV7-9 and TRBJ1-2, the complete variable domain reads DTGVSQNPRHKITKRGQNVTFRCDPISEHNRLYWYRQTLGQGPEFLTYFQNEAQLEKSRLLSDRFSAERPKGSFSTLEIQRTEQGDSAMYLCASGTGQGLDYGYTFGSGTRLTVV.

The chain employs TRBV5-6 and TRBJ1-6; D not certain. The CDR3 contains 15 residues. The V end lost 3 bases, the J end lost 8 bases, and 15 bases lay between the germline ends. Germline V gene data show CDR1 as SGHDT and CDR2 as YYEEEE. This chain's CDR3 is CASSSREVLDSPLHF. CDR3 nucleotides: TGTGCCAGCAGCTCTCGGGAGGTTTTAGATTCACCCCTCCACTTT. The variable domain in full, completed from reference TRBV5-6 and TRBJ1-6, reads DAGVTQSPTHLIKTRGQQVTLRCSPKSGHDTVSWYQQALGQGPQFIFQYYEEEERQRGNFPDRFSGHQFPNYSSELNVNALLLGDSALYLCASSSREVLDSPLHFGNGTRLTVT.

This chain links TRBV2 with TRBJ2-7; 8 bases align to TRBD1. CDR3 length equals 15 residues. Germline CDR1 SNHLY, CDR2 FYNNEI. Trimming took 4 bases from V and 2 from J; bases not matched to a gene: 7. Here the CDR3 reads CASSADRGLAYEQYF. The CDR3 DNA sequence: TGTGCCAGCAGTGCTGACAGGGGCTTAGCCTACGAGCAGTACTTC.

This chain joins TRBV6-1 and TRBJ2-1; D might be TRBD1 (5 bases). The V end was cut by 1 base, the J end by 2 bases, with 12 bases between. This CDR3 spans 16 amino acids. The germline V gene encodes CDR1 MNHNS and CDR2 SASEGT. The CDR3 nucleotides are TGTGCCAGCAGTGAAGTGGCGACAGCCACCTACAATGAGCAGTTCTTC. It encodes CASSEVATATYNEQFF.

V usage is TRBV18 and J usage is TRBJ2-5, with TRBD1 identical over 9 bases. The CDR3 is made up of 15 amino acids. V trimming: 3 bases; J trimming: 3 bases; junction bases outside the gene matches: 5. CDR1 is KGHSH and CDR2 is LQKENI in the germline V gene. The CDR3 nucleotides are TGTGCCAGCTCACCTCCTTGGACAGGGGAAGAGACCCAGTACTTC. Translated: CASSPPWTGEETQYF.

V usage is TRBV7-9 and J usage is TRBJ2-1, with D possibly TRBD1 on 6 matching bases. Germline V lookup: CDR1 SEHNR, CDR2 FQNEAQ (reference sequence). Trimming took 5 bases from V and 9 from J, leaving 14 bases between them. The CDR3 covers 13 residues. The CDR3 sequence is CASSQGLTFEQFF. In nucleotides, the CDR3 is TGTGCCAGCAGCCAGGGGCTGACTTTTGAGCAGTTCTTC.

A single count supports this clone. The chain links TRBV2 to TRBJ2-1; D gene ambiguous. CDR3 length: 11 amino acids. The germline V gene encodes CDR1 SNHLY and CDR2 FYNNEI. The germline V and J ends were trimmed by 7 bases and 7 bases, with 8 bases remaining between them. The CDR3 region has the DNA TGTGCCAGCATGACCGGGAATGAGCAGTTCTTC. Protein product: CASMTGNEQFF.

A remark on this clone: The junction differs from germline at one of its ends, possibly a read error. The V gene is TRBV10-3, the J gene TRBJ2-1, with D tentatively TRBD2 (6 bases). This CDR3 contains 10 residues. CDR1 is ENHRY, CDR2 SYGVKD, per germline. The CDR3 DNA follows: TGTGCCAGCAGTGGGGGGATCCAGTTCTTC. As protein: CASSGGIQFF.

The genes are TRBV29-1 and TRBJ2-5; D is perhaps TRBD1 or TRBD2 (5 bases each). Germline loops: CDR1 SQVTM, CDR2 ANQGSEA. This CDR3 spans 14 amino acids. V lost 3 bases, J lost 5 bases, and 16 bases lay in between. The CDR3 sequence is CSVDHGDGRETQYF. The CDR3 nucleotides are TGCAGCGTTGACCATGGGGACGGCAGGGAGACCCAGTACTTC.

J is TRBJ2-1 and V is TRBV11-2, with 11 positions matching TRBD2. The germline V gene has CDR1 SGHAT and CDR2 FQNNGV. Losses at the gene ends were 3 bases for V and 7 bases for J; bases not matched to a gene: 8. The CDR3 is 16 amino acids. CDR3 nucleotides: TGTGCCAGCAGCTTTGAAGGTAGCGGGAGGGCAAATGAGCAGTTCTTC. Amino acids: CASSFEGSGRANEQFF.